These 3 T cell receptor beta chains were all obtained from the same sample, sequenced in a study of blood T cell repertoires in COVID-19. TCRdb's copy holds only in-frame clones and misses some; the assay was immunoSEQ multiplex PCR. The sample lists around 250,000 clones, about 90% seen once, with about 3.1% in the top ten. Sequenced: PBMCs or T cells enriched from blood (not recorded which). Receptors originate from a middle-aged woman who had been exposed to COVID-19.

The V call is TRBV19, the J call TRBJ1-5; 7 bases are shared with TRBD1. J gave up 3 bases and V 3 bases, and 11 bases lay outside the gene matches. The CDR3 is made up of 17 amino acids. Germline V CDR1 and CDR2: LNHDA, SQIVND (reference sequence). The DNA for the CDR3 is TGTGCCAGTAGTATGCGGACCGGGACAGCGTCCAATCAGCCCCAGCATTTT. Its translation: CASSMRTGTASNQPQHF.

The V call is TRBV7-9, the J call TRBJ1-2, with D tentatively TRBD1 (5 bases). Between the trimmed V and J ends, which lost 1 base and 6 bases, there was a span of 12 bases. The germline V gene has CDR1 SEHNR and CDR2 FQNEAQ (reference sequence). The CDR3 has 14 residues. In DNA, the CDR3 is TGTGCCAGCAGCTTAGTCCCAGGGCATAATGGCTACACCTTC. The encoded protein is CASSLVPGHNGYTF.

The V call is TRBV4-2, the J call TRBJ2-3; 7 nucleotides agree with TRBD1. CDR3 length equals 19 residues. Germline V gene sequence: CDR1 LGHNA, CDR2 YNFKEQ. After removal of 0 bases from V and 0 bases from J, the junction contained 12 bases not matched to a gene. CDR3: CASSQDRVWQGESTDTQYF. The CDR3 nucleotides are TGTGCCAGCAGCCAAGATCGCGTGTGGCAGGGGGAGAGCACAGATACGCAGTATTTT.